The following is a TCR beta chain sequence with its context. The V and J ends lost 3 bases and 0 bases respectively, with 10 bases between them. CDR1 is SGDLS and CDR2 is YYNGEE in the germline V gene. This CDR3 is built from 15 residues. Orbital computed tomography and thyroid ultrasound, along with TRAb, serum thyroxine and clinical symptoms, underpinned diagnosis. Amplification of the TCR beta CDR3 regions used RNA transcripts (as template). Amplification began with first-round RT-PCR using HTBI primers, then second-round multiplex PCR was performed. TCRdb recomputed calls from the multiplex PCR reads with MiXCR, one row per CDR3 protein. Counted here are 1 million to 1.3 million distinct CDR3 sequences, about 36% occurring once; the ten biggest clones make up 11%. This record comes from a study of Graves' ophthalmopathy and Graves' hyperthyroidism.

This chain links TRBV9 with TRBJ1-5, with D unresolved. The sequencing sample was made of peripheral blood or thyroid tissue (not recorded which). This TCR derives from an adult man with Graves' hyperthyroidism. CDR3 in amino acids: CASSADGISNQPQHF. The DNA for the CDR3 is TGTGCCAGCAGCGCCGACGGGATTAGCAATCAGCCCCAGCATTTT.